The source of this TCR beta chain is a study of CD8+ T cells in alopecia areata. About the study: Patients received oral tofacitinib, 5 to 10 mg twice daily, for moderate-to-severe alopecia areata.

This CDR3 is built from 11 residues. Germline assignment: CDR1 WSHSY and CDR2 SAAADI. Trimming removed 6 bases from V and 6 bases from J, with 7 bases in between. With regard to this clone: Its antigen is currently unknown.

RNA was extracted and reverse transcribed into cDNA as the sequencing template. Method: immunoSEQ multiplex PCR; TCRdb's copy keeps in-frame clones and lacks some. This sample has 210,000 or so clones, with approximately 70% found just once. The study, taken as a whole, reports: Persistence of many expanded lesional clones was seen in scalp and blood during tofacitinib.

The treatment is: oral pan-JAK inhibitor, 5-10 mg twice daily. This receptor was identified in a human donor with alopecia areata. This specimen was CD4+ T cells sorted from blood, taken at roughly week 45, from a patient treated with tofacitinib. The gene calls are TRBV10-2 and TRBJ2-3; D is uncertain. The CDR3 sequence is CASRATDTQYF. The CDR3 DNA follows: TGCGCCAGCAGGGCGACGGATACGCAGTATTTT.